This T cell receptor beta chain was recovered during a study of T cells in localized non-small cell lung cancer. Study-wide results and caveats: Adjacent uninvolved lung tissue had the highest T cell clonality, exceeding tumor. Because sequencing included only one region (of the tumor), heterogeneity remains possible. Elevated blood T cell density was associated with longer overall survival. A median of approximately 57 clones ranked among the top 100 in tumor appeared in adjacent lung.

Concerning this clone itself: Its target is not known.

Method: immunoSEQ multiplex PCR; TCRdb's copy keeps in-frame clones and lacks some. Of about 130,000 clones listed, more than 70% were seen once; the top ten hold over 1.5%. Per germline, CDR1 WNHNN and CDR2 SYGVQD (reference sequence). The V and J ends lost 2 bases and 2 bases respectively, with 9 bases between them. The CDR3 length is 14 residues. The rearrangement uses TRBV10-1 and TRBJ1-1, with D tentatively TRBD1 (6 bases). This clonotype was obtained from a female donor at least 60 years old with stage I lung adenocarcinoma. Source: peripheral blood, taken before any cancer treatment. The CDR3 coding sequence is TGCGCCAGCAGTGAGGGACAGATAAACACTGAAGCTTTCTTT. Amino acids: CASSEGQINTEAFF.